This T cell receptor (beta chain) is from a study of metastatic and nonmetastatic thyroid tumors. Study at large: Blood and tumor or nodule tissue repertoires from malignant and benign thyroid patients were compared. General observations from the study: For both blood and tumor, malignant thyroid tumors reportedly showed significantly higher TCR beta diversity than benign nodules did.

Germline V gene sequence: CDR1 SGHVS, CDR2 FQNEAQ. With 4 bases clipped from V and 7 bases from J, the junction kept 11 bases outside the gene matches. The CDR3 is made up of 16 amino acids. This clone was observed at least ten times. The antigen remains unidentified. TCRdb re-clonotyped the PCR reads through MiXCR. The sample consists of fewer than 40,000 clones, around 43% of them appearing once. None of the patients had undergone any treatment ahead of thyroid surgery. The receptor's source is a male donor with papillary thyroid cancer or a benign thyroid nodule (not recorded which). Some clones in this sample may be carry-over from other donors' samples. Specimen: tumor tissue. The V call is TRBV7-8, the J call TRBJ2-2, with 8 positions matching TRBD2. The CDR3 region has the DNA TGTGCCAGCAGCTCGCTGGGAGCGGGAGACGTCGGGGAGCTGTTTTTT. It yields the protein CASSSLGAGDVGELFF.